The 19 T cell receptor beta chains presented below share a single source sample, sequenced in a study of beta chain features in type 1 diabetes (dated by TCRdb to between 2017 and 2018). The library relied on the immunoSEQ multiplex PCR assay. The entire amount of isolated RNA was reverse transcribed using the High Capacity cDNA Reverse Transcription Kit, so the sequenced TCRB transcripts were expressed ones. The immuneACCESS repertoire file appears here via TCRdb, limited to in-frame rearrangements. These files lack a portion of the clones; in checked studies, under half of the deficit traces to unresolved V genes, and the cause of the others is not known. In this sample the table shows hundreds of thousands of clones, over 10% of which occur a single time. Around 0.022% of the sample comes from the top ten. Here is what the overall study found, with its caveats: Type 1 diabetes patients showed a moderate but significant shortening of TCRB CDR3 length in all four CD4+ subsets.

No antigens are known for them. Sequencing input: naive CD4+ T cells from blood. The sample's cell subset or site label, decoded: true naive CD4+ T cells. These receptors were taken from a man between 18 and 29 years old with type 1 diabetes.

This chain uses TRBV14 with TRBJ1-6; tentatively, D is TRBD1 (5 bases). The V gene lost 1 base and the J gene lost 6 bases, with 7 bases spanning the gap. Germline assignment: CDR1 SGHDN and CDR2 FVKESK. The CDR3 is 14 amino acids. CDR3 sequence: CASSQGGSNSPLHF. Here the CDR3 DNA reads TGTGCCAGCAGCCAAGGGGGGAGTAATTCACCCCTCCACTTT.

The V gene is TRBV28, the J gene TRBJ2-1, with TRBD2 identical over 14 bases. The CDR3 runs 14 residues. CDR1 is MDHEN, CDR2 SYDVKM, per germline. V was pared by 7 bases and J by 12 bases, with 8 bases of the junction left unmatched. The chain's CDR3 is CASIQTSGGARQFF. DNA for the CDR3: TGTGCCAGCATCCAGACTAGCGGGGGGGCGCGGCAGTTCTTC. Drawing the rest from reference TRBV28 and TRBJ2-1, the complete variable domain is DVKVTQSSRYLVKRTGEKVFLECVQDMDHENMFWYRQDPGLGLRLIYFSYDVKMKEKGDIPEGYSVSREKKERFSLILESASTNQTSMYLCASIQTSGGARQFFGPGTRLTVL.

A few counts support this clone. The same CDR3 is also encoded by other DNA sequences in this sample. This chain joins TRBV2 and TRBJ1-2; D is uncertain. The CDR3 length is 12 residues. Looked up from germline, CDR1 is SNHLY and CDR2 is FYNNEI. The germline V and J ends were trimmed by 0 bases and 8 bases, with 7 bases remaining between them. The CDR3, as DNA: TGTGCCAGCAGTGAAGCAGGGTACGGCTACACCTTC. This codes for CASSEAGYGYTF.

The chain carries TRBV7-2 and TRBJ2-3, with no clear D. The germline gives CDR1 SGHTA, CDR2 FQGNSA. V was clipped by 5 bases and J by 0 bases, with 9 bases between them. This CDR3 comprises 14 residues. The CDR3 DNA follows: TGTGCCAGCAGCCGGCCCCCTAGCACAGATACGCAGTATTTT. Translated, it gives CASSRPPSTDTQYF.

This sequence joins TRBV6-5 and TRBJ2-7, with 7 bases lining up with TRBD2. There are 13 residues in the CDR3. V gave up 0 bases and J gave up 9 bases; unmatched junction bases: 5. Germline values: CDR1 MNHEY, CDR2 SVGAGI. CDR3 DNA sequence: TGTGCCAGCAGTTACTCAATGGGGGGGTGGCAGTACTTC. Its translation is CASSYSMGGWQYF.

This clone was seen only a few times. The V gene is TRBV30, the J gene TRBJ1-6; no firm D call. This CDR3 spans 13 amino acids. Germline V gene lookup returns CDR1 GTSNPN and CDR2 SVGIG (reference sequence). Trimming stripped 0 bases from V and 10 bases from J, with 10 bases between. CDR3 bases: TGTGCCTGGAGTGTTCTGGAAAAGTCACCCCTCCACTTT. Residues: CAWSVLEKSPLHF.

This clone was seen a handful of times. This chain uses TRBV19 with TRBJ1-5, with 7 nucleotides matching TRBD1. The CDR3 covers 15 residues. Germline V CDR1 and CDR2: LNHDA, SQIVND (reference sequence). Losses at the gene ends were 6 bases for V and 3 bases for J; bases not matched to a gene: 8. The CDR3 loop is CASRWIGTVNQPQHF. CDR3 nucleotide sequence: TGTGCCAGTAGATGGATCGGGACAGTCAATCAGCCCCAGCATTTT. The full variable domain, with the rest looked up from reference TRBV19 and TRBJ1-5, is DGGITQSPKYLFRKEGQNVTLSCEQNLNHDAMYWYRQDPGQGLRLIYYSQIVNDFQKGDIAEGYSVSREKKESFPLTVTSAQKNPTAFYLCASRWIGTVNQPQHFGDGTRLSIL.

A word on this clone: At the DNA level, this CDR3 is encoded by other sequences in the same sample as well. The V gene is TRBV6-5, the J gene TRBJ1-4; 8 bases align to TRBD1. Germline loops: CDR1 MNHEY, CDR2 SVGAGI. CDR3 length: 15 amino acids. After removal of 0 bases from V and 8 bases from J, the junction contained 5 bases not matched to a gene. CDR3 amino acids: CASSYSGQGGEKLFF. In DNA form, the CDR3 reads TGTGCCAGCAGTTACTCCGGACAGGGAGGAGAAAAACTGTTTTTT.

The chain recombines TRBV10-3 with TRBJ2-7; D is perhaps TRBD1 (6 bases). The CDR3 has 13 amino acids. V gave up 6 bases and J gave up 2 bases, with 11 bases separating them. CDR1 is ENHRY and CDR2 is SYGVKD in the germline V gene. The CDR3 bases are TGTGCCATCAGACCCGGGGACACCTACGAGCAGTACTTC. This translates into CAIRPGDTYEQYF.

This clone was picked up a small number of times. The chain recombines TRBV29-1 with TRBJ2-5; D unresolved. CDR1 and CDR2 from the germline V gene are SQVTM and ANQGSEA. With 0 bases removed from V and 2 bases from J, the gap between germline ends came to 13 bases. The CDR3 covers 15 residues. CDR3 bases: TGCAGCGTTGAAGATCCCCTTGGCTGGCAAGAGACCCAGTACTTC. It is translated as CSVEDPLGWQETQYF.

The DNA for the CDR3 is TGTGCCAGCAGCCCCCTGGACACCTCCTACGAGCAGTACTTC. The encoded protein is CASSPLDTSYEQYF. The chain couples TRBV13 to TRBJ2-7; D may be TRBD1 (5 bases). CDR3 length: 14 residues. V was shortened by 5 bases and J by 0 bases, with 11 bases between the two germline ends. Germline V gene data show CDR1 as PRHDT and CDR2 as FYEKMQ (reference sequence).

This clone was observed a few times. The chain has TRBV19 and TRBJ1-5; unclear D gene. The germline CDR1 and CDR2 sequences are LNHDA and SQIVND (reference sequence). Trimming cost V 6 bases and J 0 bases, with 3 bases left between them. The CDR3 is 12 residues long. CDR3 sequence: CASSDSNQPQHF. The CDR3 coding sequence is TGTGCCAGTAGCGATAGCAATCAGCCCCAGCATTTT.

This clone was found a few times. The CDR3 nucleotides read TGTGCCAGCCTAATCGAGAGTGAAGCTTTCTTT. Its protein product is CASLIESEAFF. This chain connects TRBV28 to TRBJ1-1; no firm D call. The CDR3 runs 11 residues. Between the trimmed V and J ends, which lost 8 bases and 7 bases, there was a span of 11 bases. The germline V gene has CDR1 MDHEN and CDR2 SYDVKM.

This clone was found a few times. The chain recombines TRBV5-6 with TRBJ2-5, with D perhaps assigned TRBD1 or TRBD2 (5 bases each). V lost 2 bases to trimming and J lost 0 bases, with 14 bases between them. Germline-derived CDR1 and CDR2 are SGHDT and YYEEEE. The CDR3 totals 16 residues. CDR3 nucleotide sequence: TGTGCCAGCAGCTTTCCCGGGACCCTGTACCAAGAGACCCAGTACTTC. It encodes CASSFPGTLYQETQYF.

This clone occurred a few times. The chain joins TRBV30 to TRBJ2-7; 9 nucleotides agree with TRBD1. Germline V CDR1 and CDR2: GTSNPN, SVGIG (reference sequence). Trimming at V came to 4 bases and at J to 4 bases, leaving 14 bases not matched to a gene. CDR3 size: 16 residues. The CDR3 DNA is TGTGCCTGGACCAACCGCCCGGGACAGGGAGAGTACGAGCAGTACTTC. This translates into CAWTNRPGQGEYEQYF.

This clone has a handful of counts. This chain links TRBV29-1 with TRBJ2-1; 8 nucleotides match TRBD2. With 3 bases clipped from V and 6 bases from J, the junction kept 7 bases outside the gene matches. This CDR3 has 14 amino acids. Looked up from germline, CDR1 is SQVTM and CDR2 is ANQGSEA. The CDR3 loop reads CSVEGRGGFNEQFF. The CDR3 bases are TGCAGCGTTGAGGGCCGGGGGGGCTTCAATGAGCAGTTCTTC.

The rearrangement uses TRBV4-1 and TRBJ2-3, with D unclear. This CDR3 comprises 18 residues. Germline loops: CDR1 MGHRA, CDR2 YSYEKL. V lost 0 bases and J lost 0, with 16 bases in between. CDR3 sequence: CASSQDRAVTTSTDTQYF. The CDR3 DNA reads TGCGCCAGCAGCCAAGATAGGGCGGTTACGACTAGCACAGATACGCAGTATTTT.

CDR3 sequence (DNA): TGCGCCAGCAGACCACAGGGGGAAAGCTATGGCTACACCTTC. This gives the protein CASRPQGESYGYTF. This rearrangement joins TRBV10-2 to TRBJ1-2; 8 nucleotides agree with TRBD1. Germline V lookup: CDR1 WSHSY, CDR2 SAAADI. V was clipped by 6 bases and J by 4 bases; unmatched bases: 7. The CDR3 contains 14 residues.

This clone appeared a few times. This sequence joins TRBV6-1 and TRBJ2-3; the D gene is possibly TRBD1 (5 bases). Trimming took 1 base from V and 4 from J, leaving 12 bases between them. Germline lookup yields CDR1 MNHNS and CDR2 SASEGT. The CDR3 extends over 15 amino acids. CDR3 residues: CASSEGTIVADTQYF. CDR3 sequence (DNA): TGTGCCAGCAGTGAAGGGACAATTGTCGCAGATACGCAGTATTTT.